This T cell receptor beta chain stems from a study of cytomegalovirus exposure and HLA in healthy donors. 13 Jbeta primers and 60 Vbeta primers were used for the PCR. Method: immunoSEQ multiplex PCR; TCRdb's copy keeps in-frame clones and lacks some. The table for this sample gives about 170,000 clones. Per the germline V gene, CDR1 is SGHNT and CDR2 is YYREEE (reference sequence). This CDR3 spans 15 amino acids. V lost 3 bases, J lost 6 bases, and 7 bases stayed unmatched. Overall study results and limits: Later analysis suggested most CMV-associated TCR beta chains were HLA-restricted.

Healthy bone marrow donors made up the cohort. For this clone: Its antigen is unknown.

Sequenced sample: PBMCs. The source of this sequence is a woman aged 55-70 years in good health and CMV-seronegative. The chain employs TRBV5-4 and TRBJ2-1; TRBD1 matches at 9 bases. The CDR3 DNA follows: TGTGCCAGCAGCTACGGGACAGGGTGGGGCAATGAGCAGTTCTTC. This gives the protein CASSYGTGWGNEQFF.